Sequencing of this TCR beta chain was carried out in a study of tumor and adjacent non-tumor tissue in lung cancer. No cell sorting was done before RNA was extracted from the tissue. The CDR3 runs to 14 residues. The germline V gene has CDR1 SGHAT and CDR2 FQNNGV. About this clonotype itself: Mismatch with germline at one junction end may stem from a read error.

Three rounds of nested PCR, following a modified ARM-PCR protocol, produced the TCRbeta library. TCRdb called the multiplex PCR reads again in MiXCR, with one record for every CDR3 protein. The sample records about 82,000 distinct CDR3 sequences, around 77% being singletons. Sequencing was performed on lung tumor tissue. The rearrangement joins TRBV11-2 to TRBJ2-2, with D perhaps matching TRBD2 (5 bases). The clonotype was recovered from a woman between 50 and 59 years old with non-small cell lung cancer. The CDR3 sequence: CAGGYTRYTRELFF. The CDR3 nucleotides read TGTGCCGGCGGCTATACTAGATACACCCGGGAGCTGTTTTTT.